This T cell receptor beta chain was profiled in a study of blood T cell repertoires in COVID-19. Study information: Collection of acute and convalescent COVID-19 samples took place in the United States, Italy and Spain.

Sequenced by immunoSEQ multiplex PCR; TCRdb stores in-frame clones only, minus some. Altogether around 330,000 clones are present, about 88% being singletons, with the ten largest covering roughly 2.6%. This CDR3 spans 13 amino acids. In germline, CDR1 is SGHRS, CDR2 YFSETQ. J gave up 5 bases and V 2 bases, and 3 bases lay outside the gene matches. The clonotype was recovered from a man between 60 and 70 years old who had recovered from COVID-19. Source material: PBMCs or T cells enriched from blood (not recorded which). The rearrangement uses TRBV5-1 and TRBJ2-7; 8 bases fit TRBD2. The CDR3 DNA reads as TGCGCCAGCAGCTTAGGACTAGCAGACGAGCAGTACTTC. Protein product: CASSLGLADEQYF.